These 10 T cell receptor beta chains share one sample of origin, sequenced in a study of graft-versus-host responses after intestinal transplantation. Using immunoSEQ multiplex PCR, the repertoire was profiled, and TCRdb retains in-frame clones only, with some absent. The sample lists some 9,800 clones, about 90% occurring once. The sample here was PBMCs, taken roughly 42 days after intestinal transplant. These receptors originate from a human patient who received an intestinal transplant, so some T cells may come from the graft donor.

J is TRBJ2-7 and V is TRBV5-1, with unresolved D. Trimming shortened V by 3 bases and J by 7 bases, and 11 bases separated the two germline ends. The CDR3 is made up of 12 amino acids. Per germline, CDR1 SGHRS and CDR2 YFSETQ. CDR3 DNA sequence: TGCGCCAGCAGCTCGCCCTCACGGGAGCAGTACTTC. Its translation is CASSSPSREQYF. Using reference TRBV5-1 and TRBJ2-7 for the parts outside the CDR3, the full variable domain is KAGVTQTPRYLIKTRGQQVTLSCSPISGHRSVSWYQQTPGQGLQFLFEYFSETQRNKGNFPGRFSGRQFSNSRSEMNVSTLELGDSALYLCASSSPSREQYFGPGTRLTVT.

The chain uses TRBV29-1 and TRBJ2-3, with D unresolved. Germline CDR1 is SQVTM and CDR2 is ANQGSEA. Trimming removed 4 bases at V and 2 bases at J, with 10 bases between. The CDR3 runs to 13 residues. The CDR3 is CSVVGIATDTQYF. CDR3 nucleotide sequence: TGCAGCGTTGTAGGAATAGCCACAGATACGCAGTATTTT.

The chain is built from TRBV9 and TRBJ1-1; D unclear. Deletions cut 4 bases from V and 0 bases from J, with 13 bases between. The CDR3 sequence is 15 residues long. Germline values: CDR1 SGDLS, CDR2 YYNGEE. CDR3 residues: CASSRRQQLNTEAFF. DNA of the CDR3: TGTGCCAGCAGCAGACGTCAACAGTTGAACACTGAAGCTTTCTTT.

V gene TRBV4-1 combines with J gene TRBJ2-7, with 11 positions matching TRBD2. This CDR3 spans 15 amino acids. Germline CDR1 reads MGHRA; CDR2 reads YSYEKL. J was trimmed by 9 bases and V by 4 bases; bases with no gene match: 11. The DNA for the CDR3 is TGCGCCAGCAGCCCCTGGACTAGCGGGCTACGGGGGCAGTACTTC. Amino acid sequence: CASSPWTSGLRGQYF.

The J gene is TRBJ1-4, the V gene TRBV4-2; 7 bases align to TRBD1. This CDR3 contains 16 residues. Germline V CDR1 and CDR2: LGHNA, YNFKEQ. V gave up 0 bases and J gave up 5 bases; unmatched junction bases: 6. DNA for the CDR3: TGTGCCAGCAGCCAAGATCGGGACAGTAAAAATGAAAAACTGTTTTTT. Translation gives CASSQDRDSKNEKLFF.

The V and J genes are TRBV6-5 and TRBJ2-7; 8 bases map to TRBD2. The CDR3 is 15 residues long. Unmatched junction bases numbered 11, after V lost 3 bases and J lost 7 bases. Germline V gives CDR1 MNHEY, CDR2 SVGAGI. In DNA form, the CDR3 reads TGTGCCAGCAGTTATTGGAGCGGGGGTAGCAAAGAGCAGTACTTC. Encoded protein: CASSYWSGGSKEQYF.

The V gene is TRBV10-3, the J gene TRBJ1-1; 11 bases fit TRBD1. CDR3 length: 16 residues. Germline V gene data show CDR1 as ENHRY and CDR2 as SYGVKD. Losses at the gene ends were 1 base for V and 3 bases for J; bases not matched to a gene: 4. For the CDR3, the DNA is TGTGCCATCAGTGAGTGGGACAGGGGGGAAGACACTGAAGCTTTCTTT. Translated: CAISEWDRGEDTEAFF.

CDR3 in amino acids: CASSLSSRLAGHQETQYF. The CDR3 DNA reads as TGTGCCAGCAGCCTATCCTCCAGACTAGCGGGTCACCAAGAGACCCAGTACTTC. This sequence joins TRBV13 and TRBJ2-5; 10 positions match TRBD2. V trimming: 5 bases; J trimming: 0 bases; junction bases outside the gene matches: 12. The CDR3 totals 18 residues. Germline CDR1 and CDR2: PRHDT and FYEKMQ (reference sequence).

The count of this clone is one. The chain couples TRBV7-9 to TRBJ2-1, with D unresolved. V lost 3 bases and J 7 bases, leaving 10 bases between the germline ends. The CDR3 sequence is 13 residues long. CDR1 SEHNR and CDR2 FQNEAQ come from the germline V gene (reference sequence). The CDR3 here is CASSFPEKNEQFF. The CDR3, as DNA: TGTGCCAGCAGCTTTCCCGAGAAAAATGAGCAGTTCTTC.

This clone was counted a single time. V and J are TRBV7-6 and TRBJ1-1; 8 bases are a match to TRBD1. This CDR3 contains 16 residues. V dropped 4 bases and J dropped 3; count of bases not matched to a gene: 10. Germline values: CDR1 SGHVS, CDR2 FNYEAQ. The CDR3 DNA reads TGTGCCAGCAGCTACCACCGGACAGGGAAGGACACTGAAGCTTTCTTT. Residues: CASSYHRTGKDTEAFF. Supplemented by reference TRBV7-6 and TRBJ1-1, the full variable domain reads GAGVSQSPRYKVTKRGQDVALRCDPISGHVSLYWYRQALGQGPEFLTYFNYEAQQDKSGLPNDRFSAERPEGSISTLTIQRTEQRDSAMYRCASSYHRTGKDTEAFFGQGTRLTVV.